This TCR beta chain was profiled in a study of blood T cell repertoires in COVID-19. Study information: Samples representing acute and convalescent COVID-19 were sourced from the United States, Italy and Spain. From T cells, B-cell-depleted T cells, or PBMCs came the material, which was cDNA or gDNA.

As handled by the study authors: Amplification of reference gene primers provided the estimated nucleated cell counts. Clones were read by immunoSEQ multiplex PCR, and TCRdb kept only the in-frame ones, dropping some. V and J calls and clone size are those listed in that table; D and trimming were worked out from the DNA. The table has over 200,000 clones, 80% to 90% seen once. Germline CDR1 and CDR2: LGHDT and YNNKEL (reference sequence). The CDR3 is made up of 13 amino acids. The germline V and J ends were trimmed by 1 base and 4 bases, with 6 bases remaining between them. The V and J genes are TRBV3-1 (or the pseudogene TRBV3-2) and TRBJ2-3; no definite D call. The sequencing sample was made of peripheral blood. This sequence originates from a woman aged 40 to 50 with active or convalescent COVID-19. The CDR3 DNA reads TGTGCCAGCAGCCAAGCCGGAGCAGATACGCAGTATTTT. Amino acids: CASSQAGADTQYF.